A selection of T cell receptor beta chains follows, all from one sample in a study of blood T cell repertoires in COVID-19. Clones were sequenced by immunoSEQ multiplex PCR, and TCRdb holds only the in-frame ones, with some missing. The sample carries fewer than 250,000 clones, roughly 83% recorded once. Sequencing input: peripheral blood. Receptors were obtained from a woman aged 70-85 years with active or convalescent COVID-19. Both conserved end residues are part of each CDR3. A D gene is named only where the DNA matches it firmly. Only some rows state a clone size, as once, few, many or a class for expanded clones.

V	J	length	D	size	CDR3	DNA
TRBV7-2	TRBJ1-2	16	TRBD1	-	CASSLARGQGAAGYTF	TGTGCCAGCAGCTTAGCGCGGGGACAGGGGGCTGCGGGCTACACCTTC
TRBV28	TRBJ2-7	14	TRBD2	-	CASSTPSGPYEQYF	TGTGCCAGCAGTACCCCTAGCGGACCGTACGAGCAGTACTTC
TRBV30	TRBJ1-2	13	TRBD1	-	CAWGTGTAYGYTF	TGTGCCTGGGGGACCGGGACAGCCTATGGCTACACCTTC
TRBV12-3/TRBV12-4	TRBJ1-3	12	-	-	CASSLGGNTIYF	TGTGCCAGCAGTTTGGGCGGAAACACCATATATTTT
TRBV6-5	TRBJ1-2	15	TRBD1	-	CASSSGQGLNYGYTF	TGTGCCAGCAGTTCCGGACAGGGCCTTAACTATGGCTACACCTTC
TRBV7-9	TRBJ2-3	13	TRBD2	-	CASSLAGGDTQYF	TGTGCCAGCAGCTTAGCGGGAGGGGATACGCAGTATTTT
TRBV18	TRBJ2-3	15	TRBD2	once	CASSPRLAASDTQYF	TGTGCCAGCTCACCTCGACTAGCGGCCTCAGATACGCAGTATTTT
TRBV7-2	TRBJ1-2	14	TRBD1	-	CASSTYRGTYGYTF	TGTGCCAGCAGCACGTACAGGGGGACGTATGGCTACACCTTC
TRBV2	TRBJ1-5	15	-	-	CASRSGTHSFQPQHF	TGTGCCAGCAGATCCGGGACACACAGCTTTCAACCCCAGCATTTT
TRBV9	TRBJ2-1	16	TRBD2	-	CASSAPGTSAYNEQFF	TGTGCCAGCAGCGCCCCCGGGACTAGCGCATACAATGAGCAGTTCTTC
TRBV7-2	TRBJ2-1	18	TRBD2	-	CASSLVAGGTGSYNEQFF	TGTGCCAGCAGCTTAGTGGCGGGAGGAACGGGTTCCTACAATGAGCAGTTCTTC
TRBV6-5	TRBJ2-7	16	TRBD2	once	CASSYRSSGSGYEQYF	TGTGCCAGCAGTTACAGGAGTAGCGGGAGTGGGTACGAGCAGTACTTC
TRBV7-9	TRBJ2-1	12	-	-	CASSKMGSEQFF	TGTGCCAGCAGTAAAATGGGCTCTGAGCAGTTCTTC
TRBV5-1	TRBJ1-5	15	-	-	CASSSQDSSNQPQHF	TGCGCCAGCAGTTCTCAGGACAGTAGCAATCAGCCCCAGCATTTT
TRBV9	TRBJ2-5	14	-	once	CASSVGRQGGTQYF	TGTGCCAGCAGCGTAGGCCGGCAGGGAGGGACCCAGTACTTC
TRBV14	TRBJ2-6	14	-	-	CASSGGTGANVLTF	TGTGCCAGCAGCGGAGGGACTGGGGCCAACGTCCTGACTTTC
TRBV28	TRBJ2-7	15	-	-	CASRGAGQMAYEQYF	TGTGCCAGCAGGGGGGCGGGACAGATGGCCTACGAGCAGTACTTC
TRBV6-5	TRBJ2-7	12	TRBD1	-	CATNRGRDGQYF	TGTGCCACCAACAGGGGGCGGGACGGGCAGTACTTC
TRBV11-2	TRBJ1-2	15	-	-	CASSTPGGSAYGYTF	TGTGCCAGCAGCACCCCGGGAGGATCCGCCTATGGCTACACCTTC
TRBV7-9	TRBJ2-7	14	TRBD2	-	CASSGRAGDYEQYF	TGTGCCAGCAGCGGTCGGGCGGGGGACTACGAGCAGTACTTC
TRBV4-1	TRBJ2-5	13	-	-	CASSQWQGETQYF	TGCGCCAGCAGCCAATGGCAGGGAGAGACCCAGTACTTC
TRBV6-2/TRBV6-3	TRBJ1-5	15	TRBD1	-	CASSQPGQGGQPQHF	TGTGCCAGCAGTCAGCCGGGACAGGGTGGCCAGCCCCAGCATTTT
TRBV29-1	TRBJ2-1	12	-	-	CSVGGPGNEQFF	TGCAGCGTTGGGGGGCCCGGCAATGAGCAGTTCTTC
TRBV6-5	TRBJ2-3	14	-	-	CASSRQGSTDTQYF	TGTGCCAGCAGTCGCCAGGGCAGCACAGATACGCAGTATTTT
TRBV5-1	TRBJ2-6	17	-	-	CASSSVTGNSGANVLTF	TGCGCCAGCAGCTCAGTTACAGGGAACTCTGGGGCCAACGTCCTGACTTTC
TRBV7-6	TRBJ2-2	15	TRBD2	once	CASSLPSGNTGELFF	TGTGCCAGCAGCTTACCTAGCGGGAACACCGGGGAGCTGTTTTTT
TRBV14	TRBJ1-1	14	-	-	CASSPQQGNTEAFF	TGTGCCAGCAGCCCTCAACAGGGGAACACTGAAGCTTTCTTT
TRBV6-2/TRBV6-3	TRBJ1-5	17	-	-	CASSRRTPSVSNQPQHF	TGTGCCAGCAGCCGCAGAACCCCTTCAGTCTCCAATCAGCCCCAGCATTTT